The next 17 T cell receptor beta chains were all read from a single sample in a study of patients and donors after allogeneic stem cell transplantation (dated by TCRdb to about 2020). Library preparation was by RT-PCR. Sequencing was performed on a NextSeq 550. TCRdb reprocessed the public reads (quality trimming at Q25 with fastp, clone calling with MiXCR) and kept in-frame beta chains. Every entry covers one CDR3 protein and lists the most common genes and DNA from its rows. Here the sample has about 410,000 distinct CDR3 sequences; 16% occur a single time. The top ten constitute less than 8.5% of the sample. The sequencing sample was made of blood, either unsorted or a sorted T cell fraction (not recorded which). The receptors derive from a human donor who was either an allogeneic HSCT recipient or a stem cell or donor lymphocyte infusion donor (not recorded which). It is not recorded whose cells these are; they may come from a transplant donor.

The J gene is TRBJ2-3, the V gene TRBV2, with 8 bases lining up with TRBD1. The CDR3 has 16 residues. Per germline, CDR1 SNHLY and CDR2 FYNNEI. V trimming: 6 bases; J trimming: 6 bases; junction bases outside the gene matches: 14. The CDR3 reads CASSVEGRGLWDTQYF. The CDR3 DNA reads as TGTGCCAGCAGCGTGGAGGGCAGGGGGCTGTGGGATACGCAGTATTTT. Filled out from reference TRBV2 and TRBJ2-3, the complete variable domain reads EPEVTQTPSHQVTQMGQEVILRCVPISNHLYFYWYRQILGQKVEFLVSFYNNEISEKSEIFDDQFSVERPDGSNFTLKIRSTKLEDSAMYFCASSVEGRGLWDTQYFGPGTRLTVL.

This clonotype appeared a few times. The chain employs TRBV7-9 and TRBJ2-7, with D possibly TRBD1 on 6 matching bases. Germline lookup yields CDR1 SEHNR and CDR2 FQNEAQ (reference sequence). The V end lost 2 bases, the J end lost 3 bases, and 14 bases lay between the germline ends. The length of the CDR3 is 15 residues. The CDR3, as DNA: TGTGCCAGCAGCTTACCCACCGCAGGGGTCTACGAGCAGTACTTC. It encodes CASSLPTAGVYEQYF.

CDR3 DNA: TGTGCCAGCAGCTCCACTAGCGGGAGGAACACCGGGGAGCTGTTTTTT. Protein: CASSSTSGRNTGELFF. The J gene is TRBJ2-2, the V gene TRBV7-3; TRBD2 matches at 11 bases. The CDR3 spans 16 residues. Germline loops: CDR1 SGHTA, CDR2 FQGTGA. With V trimmed by 4 bases and J by 1 base, 2 bases remained unmatched. The complete variable domain, with remaining parts taken from reference TRBV7-3 and TRBJ2-2, reads GAGVSQTPSNKVTEKGKYVELRCDPISGHTALYWYRQSLGQGPEFLIYFQGTGAADDSGLPNDRFFAVRPEGSVSTLKIQRTERGDSAVYLCASSSTSGRNTGELFFGEGSRLTVL.

This clonotype was observed a handful of times. The V and J genes are TRBV3-1 and TRBJ2-3; 7 positions agree with TRBD2. The CDR3 totals 15 residues. The trim removed 3 bases at V and 4 bases at J, leaving 7 bases unmatched. From germline, CDR1 is LGHDT and CDR2 YNNKEL (reference sequence). This CDR3 is CASSHPGRGADTQYF. DNA for the CDR3: TGTGCCAGCAGCCATCCGGGACGGGGGGCAGATACGCAGTATTTT.

The chain combines TRBV19 with TRBJ1-5, with 9 bases fitting TRBD1. CDR1 LNHDA and CDR2 SQIVND come from the germline V gene (reference sequence). CDR3 length: 15 residues. The junction had 9 bases not matched to a gene; V was cut back by 3 bases and J by 9 bases. The CDR3 DNA is TGTGCCAGTAGTATCGGGACAGGGCCTACCGGGCCCCAGCATTTT. This encodes CASSIGTGPTGPQHF.

Ten or more counts support this clonotype. This chain joins TRBV20-1 and TRBJ2-1; D gene ambiguous. Between the trimmed V and J ends, which lost 0 bases and 2 bases, there was a span of 5 bases. CDR3 length: 13 residues. Germline CDR1 and CDR2: DFQATT and SNEGSKA (reference sequence). The CDR3 DNA reads as TGCAGTGCTAGAGAACAGCCCTACAATGAGCAGTTCTTC. It translates to CSAREQPYNEQFF.

This chain links TRBV6-1 with TRBJ2-6, with D perhaps being TRBD1 or TRBD2 (5 bases each). The CDR3 runs 16 residues. Germline CDR1 is MNHNS and CDR2 is SASEGT. Deletions cut 8 bases from V and 1 base from J, with 15 bases between. The CDR3 region is CASVLLGDSGANVLTF. CDR3 bases: TGTGCCAGCGTTCTCCTGGGGGATTCTGGGGCCAACGTCCTGACTTTC.

This chain links TRBV20-1 with TRBJ2-2; 10 nucleotides agree with TRBD2. V was clipped by 6 bases and J by 3 bases; unmatched bases: 7. CDR1 and CDR2 from the germline V gene are DFQATT and SNEGSKA (reference sequence). CDR3 length equals 15 residues. DNA for the CDR3: TGCAGTGCCCCAAGAGCGGGGGGGTACACCGGGGAGCTGTTTTTT. It is translated as CSAPRAGGYTGELFF.

This clonotype has more than one count but fewer than ten. The V gene is TRBV20-1, the J gene TRBJ2-7, with 9 positions matching TRBD1. CDR1 is DFQATT, CDR2 SNEGSKA, per germline (reference sequence). This CDR3 spans 17 amino acids. After removal of 1 base from V and 6 bases from J, the junction contained 16 bases not matched to a gene. This chain's CDR3 is CSARGGQGTPTTSEQYF. The CDR3 region has the DNA TGCAGTGCTAGAGGTGGACAGGGGACACCAACGACCTCCGAGCAGTACTTC.

This clonotype was observed many times. This rearrangement joins TRBV20-1 to TRBJ2-4; a weak D match, TRBD1 (5 bases). V was clipped by 0 bases and J by 3 bases, with 12 bases between them. CDR1 is DFQATT and CDR2 is SNEGSKA in the germline V gene (reference sequence). CDR3 length: 15 residues. The CDR3 protein is CSAREYRTGKNIQYF. The CDR3 DNA reads TGCAGTGCTAGAGAGTACAGGACGGGCAAAAACATTCAGTACTTC.

V and J are TRBV15 and TRBJ2-7; 7 nucleotides line up with TRBD1. In germline, CDR1 is LNHNV, CDR2 YYDKDF (reference sequence). The CDR3 consists of 15 residues. V shed 1 base and J 4 bases; nucleotides not matched to a gene: 7. Here the CDR3 DNA reads TGTGCCACCAGCAGAGGGGGCGGACAGGCATACGAGCAGTACTTC. Translating gives CATSRGGGQAYEQYF.

The chain couples TRBV20-1 to TRBJ2-7; maybe TRBD2 (6 bases). Germline V gene sequence: CDR1 DFQATT, CDR2 SNEGSKA (reference sequence). The V and J ends lost 3 bases and 3 bases respectively, with 9 bases between them. CDR3 size: 12 residues. The CDR3 bases are TGCAGTGCTAGTGGAGGGGTCTACGAGCAGTACTTC. The encoded protein is CSASGGVYEQYF.

This clonotype was detected only a few times. V usage is TRBV4-1 and J usage is TRBJ2-7; D is unclear. V lost 4 bases to trimming and J lost 6 bases, with 16 bases between them. This CDR3 is 14 amino acids long. Germline V gene lookup returns CDR1 MGHRA and CDR2 YSYEKL. Written as DNA, the CDR3 is TGCGCCAGCAGCCCACTGACCCTAGAGGTCGAGCAGTACTTC. Encoded protein: CASSPLTLEVEQYF.

In its sample, this clonotype was seen a few times. V gene TRBV3-1 combines with J gene TRBJ2-1; 12 nucleotides agree with TRBD2. The CDR3 is 15 amino acids. CDR1 is LGHDT, CDR2 YNNKEL, per germline (reference sequence). Trimming took 3 bases from V and 7 from J; bases not matched to a gene: 4. DNA for the CDR3: TGTGCCAGCAGCCACTCTAGCGGGAGGGCGAATGAGCAGTTCTTC. It is translated as CASSHSSGRANEQFF.

This clonotype was detected only a few times. This chain connects TRBV5-1 to TRBJ1-1; D might be TRBD1 (5 bases). This CDR3 contains 14 residues. V dropped 5 bases and J dropped 1 base, with 12 bases sitting between them. Germline CDR1 is SGHRS and CDR2 is YFSETQ. CDR3 coding DNA: TGCGCCAGCAGACAAAGGGGCGGGAACACTGAAGCTTTCTTT. Translated, it gives CASRQRGGNTEAFF.

This clonotype has ten or more counts. The chain couples TRBV5-1 to TRBJ2-2; no clear D. With 4 bases removed from V and 8 bases from J, the gap between germline ends came to 15 bases. The CDR3 spans 14 residues. The germline gives CDR1 SGHRS, CDR2 YFSETQ. The chain's CDR3 is CASSTPRISGELFF. The CDR3 DNA reads TGCGCCAGCAGCACCCCCAGAATATCGGGGGAGCTGTTTTTT. Based on the CDR3 plus reference TRBV5-1 and TRBJ2-2, the full variable domain is KAGVTQTPRYLIKTRGQQVTLSCSPISGHRSVSWYQQTPGQGLQFLFEYFSETQRNKGNFPGRFSGRQFSNSRSEMNVSTLELGDSALYLCASSTPRISGELFFGEGSRLTVL.

V is TRBV5-1 and J is TRBJ2-7; D perhaps matches TRBD2 (6 bases). Germline V CDR1 and CDR2: SGHRS, YFSETQ. The germline V and J ends were trimmed by 0 bases and 3 bases, with 13 bases remaining between them. CDR3 length equals 15 residues. CDR3 nucleotides: TGCGCCAGCAGCTTGGGGTCTAGCGTCGGCTACGAGCAGTACTTC. Amino acid sequence: CASSLGSSVGYEQYF.